These 5 T cell receptor beta chains share one sample of origin, sequenced in a study of cytomegalovirus exposure and HLA in healthy donors. Both 60 Vbeta primers and 13 Jbeta primers went into the PCR. Sequenced by immunoSEQ multiplex PCR; TCRdb stores in-frame clones only, minus some. The table shows around 100,000 clones, with around 77% occurring only once. The source material was PBMCs. The receptor set was obtained from a woman aged 25 to 45 in good health and CMV-seropositive.

This clone occurred a few times. This chain links TRBV25-1 with TRBJ2-7; possible D gene TRBD2, 5 bases. The length of the CDR3 is 14 residues. V shed 7 bases and J shed 0 bases, with 13 bases lying between them. The germline gives CDR1 MGHDK, CDR2 SYGVNS. DNA of the CDR3: TGTGCCAGCACCCCCCGCGGGCGCTCCTACGAGCAGTACTTC. This codes for CASTPRGRSYEQYF.

The genes are TRBV7-9 and TRBJ2-1; 7 bases fit TRBD2. This CDR3 comprises 12 residues. Looked up from germline, CDR1 is SEHNR and CDR2 is FQNEAQ (reference sequence). The CDR3 region is CLSERGYNEQFF. DNA of the CDR3: TGTCTCAGCGAGCGGGGCTACAATGAGCAGTTCTTC.

The genes are TRBV18 and TRBJ1-1, with D hard to call. The CDR3 runs to 15 residues. Trimming shortened V by 2 bases and J by 3 bases, and 13 bases separated the two germline ends. From germline, CDR1 is KGHSH and CDR2 LQKENI. CDR3 sequence reads: CASSPSPGRDTEAFF. The DNA of the CDR3 is TGTGCCAGCTCACCATCCCCGGGGAGGGACACTGAAGCTTTCTTT.

The chain uses TRBV6-5 and TRBJ2-5; D is undetermined. Germline loops: CDR1 MNHEY, CDR2 SVGAGI. The V end was cut by 0 bases, the J end by 0 bases, with 5 bases between. The CDR3 is made up of 14 amino acids. The chain's CDR3 is CASSYSAYQETQYF. The CDR3 DNA reads as TGTGCCAGCAGTTACTCGGCCTACCAAGAGACCCAGTACTTC.

This clone has only one observation. The rearrangement joins TRBV11-3 to TRBJ2-2; TRBD2 aligns across 8 bases. Looked up from germline, CDR1 is SGHNT and CDR2 is YENEEA. Germline trimming cut 5 bases from V and 5 bases from J; bases unmatched to any gene: 7. This CDR3 has 15 residues. CDR3 amino acids: CASSAGTRDTGELFF. The CDR3 nucleotides read TGTGCCAGCAGCGCAGGGACTAGGGATACCGGGGAGCTGTTTTTT. The full variable domain, completed using reference TRBV11-3 and TRBJ2-2, is EAGVVQSPRYKIIEKKQPVAFWCNPISGHNTLYWYLQNLGQGPELLIRYENEEAVDDSQLPKDRFSAERLKGVDSTLKIQPAELGDSAVYLCASSAGTRDTGELFFGEGSRLTVL.